This TCR beta chain stems from a study of T cell repertoires in cytomegalovirus infection. Study background: Both CMV infection and a matching HLA type were indicated by public TCR beta signatures. Whole-study results and caveats: Cumulative public TCR beta family frequency identified carriers of CMV plus the relevant HLA. CMV-specific TCR beta clonotypes restricted by HLA-C dominated the ex vivo response.

This clonotype was seen ten or more times. Its specificity is unknown. V lost 1 base, J lost 3 bases, and 9 bases lay in between. The CDR3 contains 14 residues. CDR1 is ENHRY, CDR2 SYGVKD, per germline. Each CDR3 protein gets one entry after TCRdb re-called the reads with MiXCR. The profile shows about 260,000 distinct CDR3 sequences, about 13% of them singletons. The genes are TRBV10-3 and TRBJ1-2; D ambiguous. The clonotype comes from a human donor in good health (CMV status not recorded). Some clones in this sample may be carry-over from other donors' samples. What was sequenced was PBMCs. The CDR3 loop reads CAISELGGDYGYTF. Here the CDR3 DNA reads TGTGCCATCAGTGAGTTAGGCGGCGACTATGGCTACACCTTC.